This T cell receptor beta chain stems from a study of T cells expressing NK-cell markers. Study in general: With respect to HCMV, seven of the eight sequenced donors were seropositive, and one was seronegative.

Study-level results: Whether expanded NKG2C-expressing T cell clones recognize HCMV is unknown.

The CDR3 runs 14 residues. CDR1 is DFQATT, CDR2 SNEGSKA, per germline (reference sequence). A word on this clonotype: Its antigen is unknown.

TCRdb reprocessed the 5' RACE reads and reports one entry per CDR3 protein, with no DNA. This sample's table reports 200,000 to 300,000 distinct CDR3 sequences. Sequencing was performed on blood T cells: a sorted CD56 or NKG2C T cell subset, CD4+ or CD8+ T cells, or bulk PBMC T cells (not recorded which). The genes are TRBV20-1 and TRBJ2-2; the TRBD2 assignment by TCRdb is unverifiable without DNA. This TCR was sampled from a woman aged 18 to 75 in good health. The CDR3 loop is CSARKAGVTGELFF.